The rows below give T cell receptor beta chains drawn from one sample of a study of PD-L1 blockade in urothelial cancer. TCRdb's copy holds only in-frame clones and misses some; the assay was immunoSEQ multiplex PCR. The sample has some 100,000 clones, roughly nine tenths seen once; the top ten hold 0.75% to 0.95%. The sequencing here drew on PBMCs, taken around atezolizumab (anti-PD-L1) treatment. These receptors originate from a woman aged 80 or older with urothelial cancer. Each CDR3 is given with its conserved first and last residue. Each record gives: D gene, J gene, clone size, V gene, CDR3 length, CDR3 DNA, CDR3 protein. D genes are given only for firm matches. Only part of the rows carry a size: once, few, many, or a class if the clone is expanded.

>.|TRBJ1-1|.|TRBV28|11
TGTGCCAGCATGAGTCACACTGAAGCTTTCTTT
CASMSHTEAFF
>TRBD1|TRBJ2-5|once|TRBV5-1|16
TGCGCCAGCAGCCCTCAAGGGACAGGGGATCAAGAGACCCAGTACTTC
CASSPQGTGDQETQYF
>.|TRBJ2-7|.|TRBV4-2|16
TGTGCCAGCAGCCAAGCTACCCGGTCTCCGGGTGTCGAGCAGTACTTC
CASSQATRSPGVEQYF
>.|TRBJ1-1|.|TRBV28|16
TGTGCCAGCAGCCCCAAGAGGGTGCGGGTACACACTGAAGCTTTCTTT
CASSPKRVRVHTEAFF
>.|TRBJ1-3|.|TRBV29-1|15
TGCAGCGCGGCGGGCGGTTGGCCTACTGGAAACACCATATATTTT
CSAAGGWPTGNTIYF
>.|TRBJ2-7|.|TRBV5-4|14
TGTGCCAGCAGGGAAGCGGAAAGCTCCTACGAGCAGTACTTC
CASREAESSYEQYF
>.|TRBJ1-1|.|TRBV6-5|15
TGTGCCAGCAGAAAAAATTTAACAGGGAAGCTTCGAGCTTTCTTT
CASRKNLTGKLRAFF
>.|TRBJ2-4|.|TRBV4-1|15
TGCGCCAGCAGCCAAGATGTGGACTTCGGGAACATTCAGTACTTC
CASSQDVDFGNIQYF
>.|TRBJ2-5|.|TRBV5-4|16
TGTGCCAGCAGCCGAACCGGGACAACGTACCAAGAGACCCAGTACTTC
CASSRTGTTYQETQYF
>.|TRBJ1-5|once|TRBV2|16
TGTGCCAGCAGTTGGGGAGGACACGCTAGCAATCAGCCCCAGCATTTT
CASSWGGHASNQPQHF
>.|TRBJ1-5|once|TRBV2|13
TGTGCCAGCAGTGCCCCTACTGGAGGGGCCCAGCATTTT
CASSAPTGGAQHF
>.|TRBJ2-5|.|TRBV6-6|14
TGTGCCAGCAGTTTTATGGACTCACAAGGGACCCAGTACTTC
CASSFMDSQGTQYF
>.|TRBJ2-2|.|TRBV9|14
TGTGCCAGCAGCGTTTCGGGGAACACCGGGGAGCTGTTTTTT
CASSVSGNTGELFF
>.|TRBJ2-5|.|TRBV20-1|11
TGCAGTGCTAGCCTCCAAGAGACCCAGTACTTC
CSASLQETQYF
>.|TRBJ1-1|once|TRBV18|15
TGTGCCAGCTCACCGCGGCAGGGTCCGAACACTGAAGCTTTCTTT
CASSPRQGPNTEAFF
>.|TRBJ1-1|.|TRBV19|13
TGTGCCAGTAGTATGAGGGCGCGGACTGAAGCTTTCTTT
CASSMRARTEAFF
>.|TRBJ2-5|.|TRBV15|14
TGTGCCACCACCCCCACGGTGAGGGAAGAGACCCAGTACTTC
CATTPTVREETQYF
>.|TRBJ2-4|once|TRBV19|13
TGTGCCAGTACCCCGGACTCGAAAAACATTCAGTACTTC
CASTPDSKNIQYF
>TRBD1|TRBJ2-5|.|TRBV5-1|16
TGCGCCAGCAGCCCCGGCGACAGGGGGAACCAAGAGACCCAGTACTTC
CASSPGDRGNQETQYF
>.|TRBJ1-1|.|TRBV28|13
TGTGCCAGCAGCTCTCACAAGAACACTGAAGCTTTCTTT
CASSSHKNTEAFF
>.|TRBJ1-2|few|TRBV28|12
TGTGCCACCAGATCTTCTAACTATGGCTACACCTTC
CATRSSNYGYTF
>TRBD1|TRBJ2-2|.|TRBV10-2|15
TGCGCCAGCAGTTTTGACAGGGGAAGTGCCGGGGAGCTGTTTTTT
CASSFDRGSAGELFF
>.|TRBJ2-1|.|TRBV28|14
TGTGCCAGCCGGGACTCGACTACCTACAATGAGCAGTTCTTC
CASRDSTTYNEQFF
>TRBD2|TRBJ2-1|.|TRBV19|15
TGTGCCAGTACTGCTAGCGGGAGAATCTACAATGAGCAGTTCTTC
CASTASGRIYNEQFF
>TRBD2|TRBJ2-1|.|TRBV27|18
TGTGCCAGCAGTTTATCCGGGCTAGCGGGAGGGCCAACAAAGGAGCAGTTCTTC
CASSLSGLAGGPTKEQFF
>.|TRBJ1-2|.|TRBV19|16
TGTGCCAGTAGTCGGTTGAGGGGACAAGAGGGCTATGGCTACACCTTC
CASSRLRGQEGYGYTF
>TRBD1|TRBJ2-7|.|TRBV5-4|15
TGTGCCAGCAGCCCCTCGGGACAGGGGCCCTACGAGCAGTACTTC
CASSPSGQGPYEQYF
>TRBD1|TRBJ2-7|.|TRBV18|15
TGTGCCAGCTCACCGGGACAGGGTAACTCCTACGAGCAGTACTTC
CASSPGQGNSYEQYF
>TRBD2|TRBJ2-1|.|TRBV19|16
TGTGCCAGTATAAGGACTAGCGGGCGTCTCTACAATGAGCAGTTCTTC
CASIRTSGRLYNEQFF
>TRBD1|TRBJ1-2|.|TRBV28|13
TGTGCCAGCAGTTGGGACAGGAACTATGGCTACACCTTC
CASSWDRNYGYTF
>.|TRBJ2-1|.|TRBV11-2|14
TGTGCCAGCAGCTTGAGCGACTCCTTGAATGAGCAGTTCTTC
CASSLSDSLNEQFF
>.|TRBJ1-1|.|TRBV5-1|14
TGCGCCAGCAGCTCCCTGGACACGAACACTGAAGCTTTCTTT
CASSSLDTNTEAFF
>TRBD1|TRBJ2-5|.|TRBV19|15
TGTGCCAGTAGTGAGTCAGGGGGCTTTGGAGAGACCCAGTACTTC
CASSESGGFGETQYF
>.|TRBJ2-1|few|TRBV6-5|16
TGTGCCAGCAGTTACCGGGGCGGGATTACCTACAATGAGCAGTTCTTC
CASSYRGGITYNEQFF
>TRBD1|TRBJ1-2|.|TRBV27|16
TGTGCCAGCAGTTTTCTGGACAGGGTTGTGAGCTATGGCTACACCTTC
CASSFLDRVVSYGYTF
>.|TRBJ2-7|.|TRBV14|13
TGTGCCAGCAGCCAAGACAGAATCTACGAGCAGTACTTC
CASSQDRIYEQYF
>.|TRBJ1-2|.|TRBV6-6|13
TGTGCCAGCAGCCCAACAGGGAGCTATGGCTACACCTTC
CASSPTGSYGYTF
>TRBD1|TRBJ2-7|.|TRBV15|13
TGTGCCACCAGCAGACAGGGGGCTTACGAGCAGTACTTC
CATSRQGAYEQYF
>.|TRBJ1-5|.|TRBV19|16
TGTGCCAGTAGTATCGTGCGAGGGTCTGCGGGTCAGCCCCAGCATTTT
CASSIVRGSAGQPQHF
>TRBD2|TRBJ2-2|once|TRBV19|15
TGTGCCAGTAGTTGGAGCGGGAGGGCGCCCGGGGAGCTGTTTTTT
CASSWSGRAPGELFF
>TRBD2|TRBJ2-1|.|TRBV11-3|17
TGTGCCAGCAGCGTACAGATTAGCGCGGGAGTAAGCAATGAGCAGTTCTTC
CASSVQISAGVSNEQFF
>TRBD1|TRBJ2-7|once|TRBV27|15
TGTGCCAGCAGACCGCCGGGACAGGGCGTATACGAGCAGTACTTC
CASRPPGQGVYEQYF
>TRBD2|TRBJ2-1|few|TRBV29-1|15
TGCAGCCTCGGGACTAGCGGGAGTACCTACAATGAGCAGTTCTTC
CSLGTSGSTYNEQFF
>.|TRBJ2-7|.|TRBV28|13
TGTGCCAGCCGGAGGGGCATCTCCTACGAGCAGTACTTC
CASRRGISYEQYF
>TRBD1|TRBJ2-3|.|TRBV18|16
TGTGCCAGCTCACTCGCCGGACAGGGTACAACGGATACGCAGTATTTT
CASSLAGQGTTDTQYF
>TRBD2|TRBJ2-3|.|TRBV11-3|16
TGTGCCAGCAGCTTCGGGACTAGCGGGAAGAGAGATACGCAGTATTTT
CASSFGTSGKRDTQYF
>TRBD2|TRBJ2-7|.|TRBV7-3|15
TGTGCCAGCAGCGTCTCTAGCGGTAGCTCCTACGAGCAGTACTTC
CASSVSSGSSYEQYF
>.|TRBJ1-1|once|TRBV5-1|14
TGCGCCAGCAGCGCCGGACAGCAGAACACTGAAGCTTTCTTT
CASSAGQQNTEAFF
>.|TRBJ2-7|.|TRBV4-2|15
TGTGCCAGCAGCCAAGGTATTAGTGTAAGTGCCGAGCAGTACTTC
CASSQGISVSAEQYF
>.|TRBJ2-5|.|TRBV7-8|14
TGTGCCAGCAGCTCCCGGACAGTACAAGAGACCCAGTACTTC
CASSSRTVQETQYF
>TRBD2|TRBJ2-5|.|TRBV2|15
TGTGCCAGCGGGACAGGACTAGCGGGAGTGGAGACCCAGTACTTC
CASGTGLAGVETQYF
>TRBD2|TRBJ2-5|.|TRBV14|15
TGTGCCAGCAGCCAAGACGGGACTAGCGACCGTACCCAGTACTTC
CASSQDGTSDRTQYF
>.|TRBJ1-1|.|TRBV19|14
TGTGCCAGTAGTATTAATGGAGTGAACACTGAAGCTTTCTTT
CASSINGVNTEAFF